This TCR beta chain was observed in a study of blood T cell repertoires in COVID-19. The wider study: T cells, B-cell-depleted T cells, or PBMCs provided the cDNA or gDNA that served as material.

Here immunoSEQ multiplex PCR was the method, and the copy in TCRdb shows in-frame clones only, minus some. The data contain about 250,000 clones, approximately 85% of them singletons. Source material: peripheral blood. This clonotype originated in a man aged 50 to 60 with active or convalescent COVID-19.

This chain's CDR3 is CAKDSLGGYTF. CDR3 DNA sequence: TGTGCCAAGGACAGCCTGGGCGGCTACACCTTC. The rearrangement joins TRBV2 to TRBJ1-2, with D tentatively TRBD1 (6 bases). Germline V gene sequence: CDR1 SNHLY, CDR2 FYNNEI. CDR3 length equals 11 residues. The V and J ends lost 10 bases and 8 bases respectively, with 14 bases between them.